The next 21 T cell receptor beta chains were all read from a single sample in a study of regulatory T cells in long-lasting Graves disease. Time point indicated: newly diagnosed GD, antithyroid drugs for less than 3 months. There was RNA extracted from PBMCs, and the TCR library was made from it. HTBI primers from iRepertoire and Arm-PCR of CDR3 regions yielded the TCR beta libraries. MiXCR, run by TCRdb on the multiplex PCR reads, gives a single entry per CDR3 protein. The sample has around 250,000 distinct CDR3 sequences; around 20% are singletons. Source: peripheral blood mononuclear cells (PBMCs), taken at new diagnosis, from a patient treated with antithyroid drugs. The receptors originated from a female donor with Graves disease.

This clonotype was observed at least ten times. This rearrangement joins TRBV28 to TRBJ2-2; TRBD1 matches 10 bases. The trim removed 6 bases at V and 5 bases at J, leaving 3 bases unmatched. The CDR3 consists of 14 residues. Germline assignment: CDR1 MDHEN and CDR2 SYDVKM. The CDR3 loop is CASRSGQGTGELFF. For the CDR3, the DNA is TGTGCCAGCAGATCGGGACAGGGGACCGGGGAGCTGTTTTTT.

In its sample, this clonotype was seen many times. For the CDR3, the DNA is TGTGCCAGCAGATTGGGACTGGAGGGGGAGCAGTTCTTC. Translating gives CASRLGLEGEQFF. This chain joins TRBV12-3 or TRBV12-4 and TRBJ2-1; weak D call: TRBD2 (6 bases). V was trimmed by 6 bases and J by 10 bases, leaving 16 bases between them. This CDR3 comprises 13 residues.

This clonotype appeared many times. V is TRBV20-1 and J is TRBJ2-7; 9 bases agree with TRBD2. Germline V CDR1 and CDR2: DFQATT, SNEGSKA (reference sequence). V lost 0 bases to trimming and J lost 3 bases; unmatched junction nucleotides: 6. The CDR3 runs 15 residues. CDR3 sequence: CSARDPGTSNYEQYF. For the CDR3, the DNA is TGCAGTGCTAGAGACCCCGGGACTAGCAACTACGAGCAGTACTTC.

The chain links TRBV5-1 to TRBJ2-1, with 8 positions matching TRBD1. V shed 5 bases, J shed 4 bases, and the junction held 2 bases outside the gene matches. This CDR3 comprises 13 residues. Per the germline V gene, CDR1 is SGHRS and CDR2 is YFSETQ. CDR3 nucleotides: TGCGCCAGCAGTCAGGGGGCTTACAATGAGCAGTTCTTC. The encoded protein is CASSQGAYNEQFF.

The CDR3 reads CASVLGGASEAQYF. In DNA form, the CDR3 reads TGTGCCAGCGTTTTGGGGGGGGCGTCGGAGGCCCAGTACTTC. This chain links TRBV6-1 with TRBJ2-5, with TRBD2 as a possible D gene (7 bases). CDR3 length equals 14 residues. Trimming left V 8 bases short and J 9 bases short, with 22 bases between. CDR1 and CDR2 (germline): MNHNS, SASEGT.

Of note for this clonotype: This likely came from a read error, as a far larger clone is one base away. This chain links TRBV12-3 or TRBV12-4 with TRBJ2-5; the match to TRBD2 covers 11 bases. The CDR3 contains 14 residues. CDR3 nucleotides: TGTGCCAGCAGTCTAGCGGGGGGCGGCGGGGAGCAGTACTTC. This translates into CASSLAGGGGEQYF.

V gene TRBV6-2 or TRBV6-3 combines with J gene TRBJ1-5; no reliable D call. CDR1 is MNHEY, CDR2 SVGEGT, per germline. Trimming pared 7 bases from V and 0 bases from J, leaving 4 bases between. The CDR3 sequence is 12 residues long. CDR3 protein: CASTNSNQPQHF. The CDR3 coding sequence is TGTGCCAGCACCAATAGCAATCAGCCCCAGCATTTT.

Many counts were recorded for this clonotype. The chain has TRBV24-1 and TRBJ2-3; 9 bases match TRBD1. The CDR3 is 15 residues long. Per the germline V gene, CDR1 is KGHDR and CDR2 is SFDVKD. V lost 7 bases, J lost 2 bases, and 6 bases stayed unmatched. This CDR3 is CATSGTGLFTDTQYF. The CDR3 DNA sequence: TGTGCCACCAGCGGGACAGGGTTATTCACAGATACGCAGTATTTT.

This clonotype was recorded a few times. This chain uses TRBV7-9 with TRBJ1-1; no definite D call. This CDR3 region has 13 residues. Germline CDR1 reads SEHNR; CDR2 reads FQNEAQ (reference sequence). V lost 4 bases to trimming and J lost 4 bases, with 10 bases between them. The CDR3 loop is CASSYHLGTEAFF. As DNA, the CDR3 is TGTGCCAGCAGCTACCACTTGGGCACTGAAGCTTTCTTT.

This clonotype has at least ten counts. The CDR3, as DNA: TGCAGTGCTAACGCGGGTACGAGCTATGGCTACACCTTC. This codes for CSANAGTSYGYTF. The rearrangement uses TRBV20-1 and TRBJ1-2; D call uncertain. This CDR3 has 13 residues. Trimming stripped 4 bases from V and 4 bases from J, with 13 bases between. Germline V lookup: CDR1 DFQATT, CDR2 SNEGSKA (reference sequence).

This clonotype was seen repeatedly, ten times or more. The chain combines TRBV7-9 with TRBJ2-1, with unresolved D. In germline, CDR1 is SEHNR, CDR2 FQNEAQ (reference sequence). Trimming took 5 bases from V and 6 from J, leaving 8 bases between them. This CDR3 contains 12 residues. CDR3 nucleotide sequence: TGTGCCAGCAGCATAGGTGGCAATGAGCAGTTCTTC. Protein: CASSIGGNEQFF. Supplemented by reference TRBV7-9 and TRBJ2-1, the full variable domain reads DTGVSQNPRHKITKRGQNVTFRCDPISEHNRLYWYRQTLGQGPEFLTYFQNEAQLEKSRLLSDRFSAERPKGSFSTLEIQRTEQGDSAMYLCASSIGGNEQFFGPGTRLTVL.

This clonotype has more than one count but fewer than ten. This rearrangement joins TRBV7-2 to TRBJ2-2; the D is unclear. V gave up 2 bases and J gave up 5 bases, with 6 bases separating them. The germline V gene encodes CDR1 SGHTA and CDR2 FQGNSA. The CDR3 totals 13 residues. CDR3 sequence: CASSLSLTGELFF. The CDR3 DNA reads TGTGCCAGCAGCTTAAGTTTGACCGGGGAGCTGTTTTTT.

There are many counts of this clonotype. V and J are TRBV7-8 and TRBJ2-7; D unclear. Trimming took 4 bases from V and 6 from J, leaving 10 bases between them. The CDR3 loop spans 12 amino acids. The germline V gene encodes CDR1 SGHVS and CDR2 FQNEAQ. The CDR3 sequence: CASSSDLTEQYF. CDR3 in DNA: TGTGCCAGCAGCTCTGACCTTACCGAGCAGTACTTC.

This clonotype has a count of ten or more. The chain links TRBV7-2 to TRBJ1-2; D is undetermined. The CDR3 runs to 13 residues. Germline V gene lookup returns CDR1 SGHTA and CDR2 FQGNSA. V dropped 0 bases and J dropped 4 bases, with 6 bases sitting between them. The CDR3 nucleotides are TGTGCCAGCAGCTTAGCAGAACTCTATGGCTACACCTTC. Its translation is CASSLAELYGYTF.

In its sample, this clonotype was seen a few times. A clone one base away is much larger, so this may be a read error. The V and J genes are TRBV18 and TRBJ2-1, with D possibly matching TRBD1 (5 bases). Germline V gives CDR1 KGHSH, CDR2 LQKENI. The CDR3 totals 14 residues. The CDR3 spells CAGSPETDNNEQFF. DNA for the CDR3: TGTGCCGGCTCACCAGAGACAGATAACAATGAGCAGTTCTTC.

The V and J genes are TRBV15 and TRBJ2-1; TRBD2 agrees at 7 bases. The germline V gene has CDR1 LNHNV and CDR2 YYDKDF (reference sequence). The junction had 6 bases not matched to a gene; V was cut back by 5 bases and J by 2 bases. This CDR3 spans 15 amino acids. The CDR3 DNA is TGTGCCACCAGCCGTGGGGAGGGCCCCTACAATGAGCAGTTCTTC. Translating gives CATSRGEGPYNEQFF.

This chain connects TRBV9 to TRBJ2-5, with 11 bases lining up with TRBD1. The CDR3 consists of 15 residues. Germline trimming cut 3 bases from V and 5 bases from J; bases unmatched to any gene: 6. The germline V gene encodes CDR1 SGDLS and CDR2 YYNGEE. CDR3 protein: CASSGGQGDWETQYF. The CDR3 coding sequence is TGTGCCAGCAGCGGGGGACAGGGGGATTGGGAGACCCAGTACTTC. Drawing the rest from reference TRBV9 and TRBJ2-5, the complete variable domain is DSGVTQTPKHLITATGQRVTLRCSPRSGDLSVYWYQQSLDQGLQFLIQYYNGEERAKGNILERFSAQQFPDLHSELNLSSLELGDSALYFCASSGGQGDWETQYFGPGTRLLVL.

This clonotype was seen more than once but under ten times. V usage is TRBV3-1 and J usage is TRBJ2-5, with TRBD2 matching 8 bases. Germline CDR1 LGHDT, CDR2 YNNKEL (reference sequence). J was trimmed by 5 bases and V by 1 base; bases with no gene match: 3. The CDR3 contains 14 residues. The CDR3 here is CASSQAGGSETQYF. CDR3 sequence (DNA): TGTGCCAGCAGCCAAGCGGGAGGGAGTGAGACCCAGTACTTC.

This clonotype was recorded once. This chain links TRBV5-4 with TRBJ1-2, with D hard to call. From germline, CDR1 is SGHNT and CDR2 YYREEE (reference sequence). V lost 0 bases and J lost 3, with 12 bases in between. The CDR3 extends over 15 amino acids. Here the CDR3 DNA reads TGTGCCAGCAGCTTGGGCCGTGAAAGGGACTATGGCTACACCTTC. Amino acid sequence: CASSLGRERDYGYTF.

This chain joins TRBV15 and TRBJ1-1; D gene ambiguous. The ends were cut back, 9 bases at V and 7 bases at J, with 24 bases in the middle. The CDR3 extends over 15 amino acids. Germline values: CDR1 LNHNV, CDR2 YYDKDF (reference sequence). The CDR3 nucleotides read TGTGCCACTAGCCCCAGGAATTTAAGGGTCAATGAAGCTTTCTTT. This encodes CATSPRNLRVNEAFF.

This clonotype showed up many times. CDR3 loop: CASSMGTGGSQPQHF. Written as DNA, the CDR3 is TGTGCCAGCAGCATGGGGACAGGGGGATCTCAGCCCCAGCATTTT. The V and J genes are TRBV28 and TRBJ1-5; 11 nucleotides match TRBD1. V gave up 6 bases and J gave up 6 bases; unmatched junction bases: 7. The CDR3 spans 15 residues. Germline V gene data show CDR1 as MDHEN and CDR2 as SYDVKM.